This T cell receptor (beta chain) was sequenced for a study of cytomegalovirus exposure and HLA in healthy donors. Notes on the study in general: Cytomegalovirus status was reportedly diagnosed by the classifier with high sensitivity and specificity.

The V gene's germline CDR1 is SQVTM and CDR2 ANQGSEA. This CDR3 comprises 14 residues. V lost 8 bases, J lost 7 bases, and 18 bases lay in between. Notes on this clone: Its specificity is not known.

Profiling relied on immunoSEQ multiplex PCR, and the TCRdb table lists in-frame clones only, not all of them. The table lists fewer than 85,000 clones, less than 95% of them singletons. The TCR was taken from a woman aged 18 to 35 in good health and CMV-seronegative. The rearrangement links TRBV29-1 to TRBJ1-6, with D perhaps matching TRBD1 (5 bases). Sequenced sample: PBMCs. The CDR3 DNA follows: TGCAGCATCATTACGGGGGGTCGGAATTCACCCCTCCACTTT. This gives the protein CSIITGGRNSPLHF.